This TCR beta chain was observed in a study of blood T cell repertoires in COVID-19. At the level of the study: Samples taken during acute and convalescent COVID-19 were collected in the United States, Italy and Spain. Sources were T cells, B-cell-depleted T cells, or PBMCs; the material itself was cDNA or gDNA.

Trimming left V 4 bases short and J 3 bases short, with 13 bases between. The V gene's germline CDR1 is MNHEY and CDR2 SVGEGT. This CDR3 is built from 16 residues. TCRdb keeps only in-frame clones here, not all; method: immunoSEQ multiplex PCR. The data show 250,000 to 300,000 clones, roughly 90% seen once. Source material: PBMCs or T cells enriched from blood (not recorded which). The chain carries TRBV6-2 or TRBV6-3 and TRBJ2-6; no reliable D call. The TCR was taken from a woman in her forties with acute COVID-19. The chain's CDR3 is CASSSGSTLGANVLTF. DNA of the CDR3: TGTGCCAGCAGTTCAGGATCCACCCTTGGGGCCAACGTCCTGACTTTC.